What follows is one T cell receptor (beta chain) and its context. Its recognized antigen is unknown. This entry comes from a study of T cells expressing NK-cell markers (TCRdb year 2020). Regarding the research as a whole: Three sorted T-cell subsets (CD3+CD56+NKG2C+, CD3+CD56+NKG2C- and CD3+CD56-NKG2C+) from fewer than 10 donors had their TCR beta-chain repertoires profiled. Among the eight sequenced donors, seven were HCMV-seropositive and one was HCMV-seronegative. The study sequenced eight donors, all healthy volunteers chosen at random: three men and five women. Sequencing of the libraries produced 2 x 150 bp reads on Illumina HiSeq 2000/2500, MiSeq or NextSeq. The study at large found these results: Those dominant clonotypes were again the most abundant among CD3+CD56-NKG2C+ cells in a few donors, at about 28.3-65%. Whether the expanded NKG2C-expressing T cell clones were specific for HCMV antigens remained unclear. In several donors, the dominant CD3+CD56+NKG2C+ clonotypes were among the top 10 CD8+ clonotypes and accounted for about 1.0-7.5% of CD8+ T cells.

To determine HCMV serostatus, a commercial ELISA kit was used to detect HCMV-specific IgG in serum. Ficoll density gradient centrifugation was used to isolate peripheral blood mononuclear cells from blood. For sequencing, an Illumina HiSeq 2000 was employed. The TCR beta cDNA libraries were made using 5'RACE template switching, a step that added both a universal primer site and unique molecular identifiers. Synthesis of cDNA was primed from the TCR beta constant segment and was followed by two consecutive PCR amplification steps. From the authors' description of their analysis: MIGEC was used to demultiplex reads and group reads by UMI, and MiTCR was used to assemble and quantify clonotypes. To exclude erroneous sequences, only TCR cDNA sequences supported by at least two reads were retained. The tcR package was used for downstream repertoire analysis, with clonotypes matched between fractions based on CDR3 nucleotide sequence plus V segment. VDJmatch was used to annotate antigen specificity against VDJdb, with one amino acid substitution in CDR3 allowed. Reads reprocessed by TCRdb are summarized as one entry per CDR3 protein sequence, and DNA is absent. The V and J calls here are based on TCRdb, not the publication. The sample's table lists a count of 400,000 to 500,000 distinct CDR3 sequences. The ten largest clones add up to 7.3% of the sample.

Taken from the germline V gene, the CDR1 and CDR2 loops are SGHDT and YYEEEE. The CDR3, cysteine through phenylalanine, is 15 amino acids long. The DNA sequence is not available. Sequencing was carried out using blood T cells: a sorted CD56 or NKG2C T cell subset, CD4+ or CD8+ T cells, or bulk PBMC T cells (not recorded which). This clonotype was obtained from a woman aged 18 to 69 in good health. The V and J segments used are TRBV5-6 and TRBJ1-1; TCRdb names TRBD1, which stays unverified in the absence of DNA. The CDR3 protein: CASSLRGRGSTEAFF.